Given below is one TCR beta chain in context. Antigen: not known. Other DNA sequences in the sample encode the same CDR3. Per the germline V gene, CDR1 is SGDLS and CDR2 is YYNGEE. Between the trimmed V and J ends, which lost 3 bases and 8 bases, there was a span of 11 bases. This CDR3 contains 12 residues. The PCR was carried out with 60 Vbeta primers and 13 Jbeta primers. The protocol was immunoSEQ multiplex PCR, while the TCRdb copy is restricted to in-frame clones and leaves out a portion. The data hold roughly 130,000 clones, with roughly 84% observed a single time. This sample was taken from a study of cytomegalovirus exposure and HLA in healthy donors. Study summary: Counted in an early data release were tens of millions of unique TCRs from HLA-typed donors.

General study results and limits: In a later analysis, most CMV-associated TCR beta chains appeared HLA-restricted.

The sample comprised PBMCs. The origin of this receptor is a boy younger than 18 in good health and CMV-seronegative. This sequence joins TRBV9 and TRBJ1-2; possible D gene TRBD1, 6 bases. In DNA, the CDR3 is TGTGCCAGCAGCGACAGGGTAAGAGGCTACACCTTC. Its protein is CASSDRVRGYTF.